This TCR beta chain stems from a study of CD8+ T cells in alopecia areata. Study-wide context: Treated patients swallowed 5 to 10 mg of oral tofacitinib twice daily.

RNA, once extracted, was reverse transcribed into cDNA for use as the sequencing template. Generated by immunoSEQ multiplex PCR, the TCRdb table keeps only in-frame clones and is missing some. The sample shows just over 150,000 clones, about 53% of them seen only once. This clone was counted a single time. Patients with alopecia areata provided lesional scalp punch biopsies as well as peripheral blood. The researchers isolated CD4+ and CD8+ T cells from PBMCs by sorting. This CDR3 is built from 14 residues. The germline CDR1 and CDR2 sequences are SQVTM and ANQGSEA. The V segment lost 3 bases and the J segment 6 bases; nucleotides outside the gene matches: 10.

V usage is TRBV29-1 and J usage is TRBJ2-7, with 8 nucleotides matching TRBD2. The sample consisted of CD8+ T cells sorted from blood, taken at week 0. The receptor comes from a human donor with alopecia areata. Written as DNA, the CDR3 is TGCAGCGTTGATGGGGTAGCGGGGAAGTCCGAGCAGTACTTC. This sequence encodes CSVDGVAGKSEQYF.